A selection of T cell receptor beta chains follows, all from one sample in a study of primary melanoma T cells and metastatic recurrence. Sequencing used immunoSEQ multiplex PCR; TCRdb keeps in-frame clones, though not all of them. The sample comprises about 1,500 clones, more than 60% of which are singletons, and roughly 35% rests with the top ten. What was sequenced was melanoma tumor tissue. Receptors originate from a human donor with melanoma. Both conserved end residues are part of each CDR3. A D gene is named only where the DNA matches it firmly. Expanded clones are given a class, and other clones once, few, many or no size at all.

V: TRBV6-8
size: few
D: .
J: TRBJ1-2
DNA: TGTGCCAGCAGTTACTCGGGGACCGCAAGCTACACCTTC
CDR3: CASSYSGTASYTF

V: TRBV22-1
size: .
D: .
J: TRBJ2-3
DNA: TGTGCCACCAGTGATAACCTCTCACGCACAGATACGCAGTATTTT
CDR3: CATSDNLSRTDTQYF

V: TRBV28
size: .
D: TRBD1
J: TRBJ1-1
DNA: TGTGCCAGCAGTTTTCCCCTCAGGGGGCTCAATACTGAAGCTTTCTTT
CDR3: CASSFPLRGLNTEAFF

V: TRBV5-1
size: .
D: .
J: TRBJ2-7
DNA: TGCGCCAGCAGCTTGACACGCCTAACGAACTACGAGCAGTACTTC
CDR3: CASSLTRLTNYEQYF

V: TRBV7-7
size: .
D: .
J: TRBJ2-2
DNA: TGTGCCAGCAGCTTAAGGAGTGGGTCCCCGAACACCGGGGAGCTGTTTTTT
CDR3: CASSLRSGSPNTGELFF

V: TRBV7-6
size: .
D: .
J: TRBJ2-7
DNA: TGTGCCAGCAGCTTGACGGGGGGCCCCCCGACGGAGCAGTACTTC
CDR3: CASSLTGGPPTEQYF

V: TRBV11-3
size: .
D: TRBD1
J: TRBJ1-5
DNA: TGTGCCAGCAGCCCGGGACAGGGACGTAGAAATCAGCCCCAGCATTTT
CDR3: CASSPGQGRRNQPQHF

V: TRBV18
size: large
D: .
J: TRBJ2-5
DNA: TGTGCCAGCGCTATCCTCCTTGGAAAAGAGACCCAGTACTTC
CDR3: CASAILLGKETQYF

V: TRBV11-3
size: .
D: TRBD2
J: TRBJ2-2
DNA: TGTGCCAGCAGCCCACGTTTAGCGGGGGGTCACGCGAACACCGGGGAGCTGTTTTTT
CDR3: CASSPRLAGGHANTGELFF

V: TRBV7-1
size: .
D: .
J: TRBJ2-2
DNA: TGTGCCAGCAGCTCTGTCTCGGCGGGGAACACCGGGGAGCTGTTTTTT
CDR3: CASSSVSAGNTGELFF

V: TRBV7-1
size: .
D: .
J: TRBJ1-3
DNA: TGTGCCAGCAGTGAAATTCCAGGGGTAGGAAACACCATATATTTT
CDR3: CASSEIPGVGNTIYF

V: TRBV7-2
size: few
D: .
J: TRBJ1-2
DNA: TGTGCCAGCAGCTCCAATGGTAACTATGGCTACACCTTC
CDR3: CASSSNGNYGYTF

V: TRBV5-1
size: .
D: TRBD1
J: TRBJ2-7
DNA: TGCGCCAGCAGCCAACCTTCCGGGACAGGGGTCGAGCAGTACTTC
CDR3: CASSQPSGTGVEQYF

V: TRBV6-8
size: .
D: TRBD2
J: TRBJ2-1
DNA: TGTGCCAGCGCACCCGGGACTAGCAGCAATGAGCAGTTCTTC
CDR3: CASAPGTSSNEQFF

V: TRBV10-2
size: .
D: TRBD1
J: TRBJ2-1
DNA: TGCGCCAGCAGTGATCGACAGGGAACGGAGTTCTTC
CDR3: CASSDRQGTEFF

V: TRBV6-8
size: .
D: .
J: TRBJ1-4
DNA: TGTGCCAGCAGTTATATGGGCGGTGAAAAACTGTTTTTT
CDR3: CASSYMGGEKLFF

V: TRBV5-3
size: .
D: TRBD1
J: TRBJ1-6
DNA: TGTGCCAAAAGCTTGGAAATGGTTACACAGGGGATCGGGTCACCCCTCCACTTT
CDR3: CAKSLEMVTQGIGSPLHF

V: TRBV6-8
size: .
D: .
J: TRBJ1-4
DNA: TGTGCCAGCAGTGGGGGCTCCCTAAGGAATGAAAAACTGTTTTTT
CDR3: CASSGGSLRNEKLFF